This T cell receptor beta chain was sequenced during a study of identical twins. V gave up 8 bases and J gave up 6 bases, with 14 bases separating them. The CDR3 is 12 residues long. Germline CDR1 SNHLY, CDR2 FYNNEI. Via MiXCR, TCRdb re-called the 5' RACE reads, giving one row per CDR3 protein. The sample carries under 300,000 distinct CDR3 sequences, over 13% recorded once. Sequencing was performed on memory (CD45RO+) T cells sorted from blood. The chain is built from TRBV2 and TRBJ2-7; D is unresolved. This sequence originates from a woman aged 18-29 years in good health. The CDR3 DNA reads as TGTGCCAGCTCGCCGGGTTCCCCCGAGCAGTACTTC. This sequence encodes CASSPGSPEQYF.